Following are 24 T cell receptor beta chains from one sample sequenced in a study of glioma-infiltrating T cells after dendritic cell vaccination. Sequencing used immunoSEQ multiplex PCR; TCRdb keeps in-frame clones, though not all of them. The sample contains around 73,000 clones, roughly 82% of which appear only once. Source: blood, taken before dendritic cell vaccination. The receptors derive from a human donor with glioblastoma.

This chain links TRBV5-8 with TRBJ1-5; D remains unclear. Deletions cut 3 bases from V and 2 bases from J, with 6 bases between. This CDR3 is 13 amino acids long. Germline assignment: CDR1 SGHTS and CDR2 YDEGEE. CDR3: CASSWSGNQPQHF. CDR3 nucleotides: TGTGCCAGCAGCTGGAGTGGCAATCAGCCCCAGCATTTT.

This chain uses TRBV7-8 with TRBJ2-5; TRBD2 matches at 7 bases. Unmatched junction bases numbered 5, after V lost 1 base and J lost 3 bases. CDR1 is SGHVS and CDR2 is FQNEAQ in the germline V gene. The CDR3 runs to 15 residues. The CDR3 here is CASSLGRGSKETQYF. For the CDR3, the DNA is TGTGCCAGCAGCTTAGGGCGGGGGTCCAAAGAGACCCAGTACTTC. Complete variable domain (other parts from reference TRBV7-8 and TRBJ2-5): GAGVSQSPRYKVAKRGQDVALRCDPISGHVSLFWYQQALGQGPEFLTYFQNEAQLDKSGLPSDRFFAERPEGSVSTLKIQRTQQEDSAVYLCASSLGRGSKETQYFGPGTRLLVL.

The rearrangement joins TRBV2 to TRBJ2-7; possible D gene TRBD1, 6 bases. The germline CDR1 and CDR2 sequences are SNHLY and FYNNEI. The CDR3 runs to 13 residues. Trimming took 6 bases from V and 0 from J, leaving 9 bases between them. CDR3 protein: CASSWDISYEQYF. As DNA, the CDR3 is TGTGCCAGCAGCTGGGACATCTCCTACGAGCAGTACTTC. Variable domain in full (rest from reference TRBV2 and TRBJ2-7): EPEVTQTPSHQVTQMGQEVILRCVPISNHLYFYWYRQILGQKVEFLVSFYNNEISEKSEIFDDQFSVERPDGSNFTLKIRSTKLEDSAMYFCASSWDISYEQYFGPGTRLTVT.

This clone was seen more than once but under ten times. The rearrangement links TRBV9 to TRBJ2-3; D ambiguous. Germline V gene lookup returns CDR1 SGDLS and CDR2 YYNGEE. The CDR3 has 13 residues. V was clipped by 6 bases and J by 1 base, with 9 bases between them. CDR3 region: CASTNSRTDTQYF. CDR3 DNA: TGTGCCAGCACGAACAGCCGCACAGATACGCAGTATTTT.

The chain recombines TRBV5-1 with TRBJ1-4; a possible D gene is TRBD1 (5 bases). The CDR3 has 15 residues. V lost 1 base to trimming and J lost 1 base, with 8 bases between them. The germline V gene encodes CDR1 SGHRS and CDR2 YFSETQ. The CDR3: CASSLSGGTNEKLFF. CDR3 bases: TGCGCCAGCAGCTTGTCGGGGGGAACTAATGAAAAACTGTTTTTT.

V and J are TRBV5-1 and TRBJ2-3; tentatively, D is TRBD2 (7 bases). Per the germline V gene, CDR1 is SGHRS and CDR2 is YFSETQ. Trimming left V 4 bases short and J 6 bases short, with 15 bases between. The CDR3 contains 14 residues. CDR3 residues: CASSPGGRRDTQYF. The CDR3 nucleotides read TGCGCCAGCAGCCCGGGGGGCCGTAGGGATACGCAGTATTTT.

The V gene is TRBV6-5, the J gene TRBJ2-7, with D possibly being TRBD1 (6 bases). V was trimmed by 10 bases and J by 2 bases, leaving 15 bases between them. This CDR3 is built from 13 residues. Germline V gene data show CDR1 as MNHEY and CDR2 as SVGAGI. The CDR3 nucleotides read TGTGCCACAAGGGGGACGTCCCCCTACGAGCAGTACTTC. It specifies CATRGTSPYEQYF.

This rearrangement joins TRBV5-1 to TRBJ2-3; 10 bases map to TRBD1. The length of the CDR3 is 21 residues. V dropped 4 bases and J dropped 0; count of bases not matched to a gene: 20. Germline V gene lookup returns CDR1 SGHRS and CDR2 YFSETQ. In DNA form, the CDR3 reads TGCGCCAGCAGCAGACTCCGGGACAGGGGTTTGGCTGATACGAGCACAGATACGCAGTATTTT. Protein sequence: CASSRLRDRGLADTSTDTQYF. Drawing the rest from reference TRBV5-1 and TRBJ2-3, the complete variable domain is KAGVTQTPRYLIKTRGQQVTLSCSPISGHRSVSWYQQTPGQGLQFLFEYFSETQRNKGNFPGRFSGRQFSNSRSEMNVSTLELGDSALYLCASSRLRDRGLADTSTDTQYFGPGTRLTVL.

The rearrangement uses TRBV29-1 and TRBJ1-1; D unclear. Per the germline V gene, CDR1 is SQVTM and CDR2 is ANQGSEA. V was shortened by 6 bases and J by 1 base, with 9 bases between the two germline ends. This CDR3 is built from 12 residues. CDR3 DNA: TGCAGCGTGTCTCGGGGGAACACTGAAGCTTTCTTT. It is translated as CSVSRGNTEAFF.

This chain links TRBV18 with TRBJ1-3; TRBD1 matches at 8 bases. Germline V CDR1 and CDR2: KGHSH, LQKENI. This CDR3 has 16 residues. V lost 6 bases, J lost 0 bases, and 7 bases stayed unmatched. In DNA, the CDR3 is TGTGCCAGCTCGCTCCGGGACAGGCCCTCTGGAAACACCATATATTTT. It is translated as CASSLRDRPSGNTIYF. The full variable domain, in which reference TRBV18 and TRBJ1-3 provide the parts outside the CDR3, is NAGVMQNPRHLVRRRGQEARLRCSPMKGHSHVYWYRQLPEEGLKFMVYLQKENIIDESGMPKERFSAEFPKEGPSILRIQQVVRGDSAAYFCASSLRDRPSGNTIYFGEGSWLTVV.

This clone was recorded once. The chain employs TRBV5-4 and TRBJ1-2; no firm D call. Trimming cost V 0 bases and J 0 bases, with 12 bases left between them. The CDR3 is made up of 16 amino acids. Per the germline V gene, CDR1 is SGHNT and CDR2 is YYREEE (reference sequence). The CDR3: CASSLVGGTANYGYTF. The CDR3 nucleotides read TGTGCCAGCAGCTTGGTTGGAGGTACAGCTAACTATGGCTACACCTTC.

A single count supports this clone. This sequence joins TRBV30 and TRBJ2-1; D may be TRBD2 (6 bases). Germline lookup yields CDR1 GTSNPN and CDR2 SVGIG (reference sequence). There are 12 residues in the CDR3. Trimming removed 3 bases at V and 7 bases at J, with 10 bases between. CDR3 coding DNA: TGTGCCTGGAGCCTCCTAGCGAATGAGCAGTTCTTC. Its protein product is CAWSLLANEQFF.

CDR3 loop: CASSPPVGIEAFF. DNA for the CDR3: TGTGCCAGCTCACCACCGGTCGGGATTGAAGCTTTCTTT. The rearrangement uses TRBV18 and TRBJ1-1; D gene uncertain. This CDR3 contains 13 residues. Germline assignment: CDR1 KGHSH and CDR2 LQKENI. With 0 bases removed from V and 7 bases from J, the gap between germline ends came to 9 bases.

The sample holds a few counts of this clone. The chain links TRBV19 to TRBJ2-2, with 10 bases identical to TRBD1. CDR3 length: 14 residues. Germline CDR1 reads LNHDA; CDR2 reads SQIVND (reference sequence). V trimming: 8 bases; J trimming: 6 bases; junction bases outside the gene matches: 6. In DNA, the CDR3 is TGTGCCAGTGTCCCGGGACAGGGGCCCGGGGAGCTGTTTTTT. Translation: CASVPGQGPGELFF.

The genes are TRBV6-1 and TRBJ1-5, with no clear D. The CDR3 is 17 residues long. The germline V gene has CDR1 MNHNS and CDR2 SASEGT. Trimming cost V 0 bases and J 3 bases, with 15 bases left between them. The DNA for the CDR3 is TGTGCCAGCAGTGAAGCGCTTTCGGGGAGGGTCAATCAGCCCCAGCATTTT. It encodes CASSEALSGRVNQPQHF.

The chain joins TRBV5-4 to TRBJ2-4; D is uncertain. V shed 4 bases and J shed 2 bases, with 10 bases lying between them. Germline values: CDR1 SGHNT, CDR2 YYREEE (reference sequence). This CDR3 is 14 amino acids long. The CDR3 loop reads CASSGSSSKNIQYF. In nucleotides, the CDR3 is TGTGCCAGCAGCGGTAGTAGTTCCAAAAACATTCAGTACTTC.

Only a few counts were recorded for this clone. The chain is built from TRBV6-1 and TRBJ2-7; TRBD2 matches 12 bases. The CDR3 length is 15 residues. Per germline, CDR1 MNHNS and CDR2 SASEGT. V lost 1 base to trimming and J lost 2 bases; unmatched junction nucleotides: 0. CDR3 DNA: TGTGCCAGCAGTGAAGGACTAGCGGGAGCCTACGAGCAGTACGTC. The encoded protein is CASSEGLAGAYEQYV.

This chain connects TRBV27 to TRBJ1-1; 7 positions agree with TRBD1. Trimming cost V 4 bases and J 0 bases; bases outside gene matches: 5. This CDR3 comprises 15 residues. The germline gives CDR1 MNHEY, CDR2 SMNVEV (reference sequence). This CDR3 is CASSSLGTVNTEAFF. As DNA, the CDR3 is TGTGCCAGCAGTTCCCTCGGGACAGTGAACACTGAAGCTTTCTTT.

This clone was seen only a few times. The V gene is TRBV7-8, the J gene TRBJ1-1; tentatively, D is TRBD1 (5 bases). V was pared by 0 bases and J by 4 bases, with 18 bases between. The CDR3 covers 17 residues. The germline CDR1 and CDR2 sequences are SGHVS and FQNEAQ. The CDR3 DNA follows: TGTGCCAGCAGCTTAGCTGGGATCGGGGGTGGTGGCACTGAAGCTTTCTTT. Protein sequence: CASSLAGIGGGGTEAFF. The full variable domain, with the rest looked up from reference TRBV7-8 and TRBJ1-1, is GAGVSQSPRYKVAKRGQDVALRCDPISGHVSLFWYQQALGQGPEFLTYFQNEAQLDKSGLPSDRFFAERPEGSVSTLKIQRTQQEDSAVYLCASSLAGIGGGGTEAFFGQGTRLTVV.

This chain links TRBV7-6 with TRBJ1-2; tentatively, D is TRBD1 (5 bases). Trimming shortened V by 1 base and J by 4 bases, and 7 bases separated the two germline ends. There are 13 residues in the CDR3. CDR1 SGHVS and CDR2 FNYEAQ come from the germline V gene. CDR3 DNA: TGTGCCAGCAGCTTAGGACAGCTCTATGGCTACACCTTC. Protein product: CASSLGQLYGYTF.

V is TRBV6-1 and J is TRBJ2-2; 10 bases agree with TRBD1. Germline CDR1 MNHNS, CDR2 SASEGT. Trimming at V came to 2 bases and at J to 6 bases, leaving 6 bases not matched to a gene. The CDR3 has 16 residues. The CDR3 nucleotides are TGTGCCAGCAGTGAATCGGGACAGGGGACAGCCGGGGAGCTGTTTTTT. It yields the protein CASSESGQGTAGELFF.

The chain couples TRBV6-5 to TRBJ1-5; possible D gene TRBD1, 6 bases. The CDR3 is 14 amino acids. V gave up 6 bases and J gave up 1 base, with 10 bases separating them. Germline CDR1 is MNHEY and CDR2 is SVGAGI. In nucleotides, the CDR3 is TGTGCCAGCAGGGCCGGACAGAGCAATCAGCCCCAGCATTTT. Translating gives CASRAGQSNQPQHF.

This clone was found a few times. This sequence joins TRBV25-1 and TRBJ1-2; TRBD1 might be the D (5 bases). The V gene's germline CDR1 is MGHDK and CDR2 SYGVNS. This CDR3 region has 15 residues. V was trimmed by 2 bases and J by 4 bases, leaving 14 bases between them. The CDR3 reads CASSEIFGGGYGYTF. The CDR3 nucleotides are TGTGCCAGCAGTGAAATTTTCGGGGGTGGCTATGGCTACACCTTC.

The CDR3: CASSFGNYGYTF. The CDR3 DNA follows: TGTGCCAGCAGCTTCGGTAACTATGGCTACACCTTC. This rearrangement joins TRBV7-8 to TRBJ1-2; D ambiguous. This CDR3 has 12 residues. The germline V gene encodes CDR1 SGHVS and CDR2 FQNEAQ. V lost 3 bases and J 1 base, leaving 3 bases between the germline ends.